Listed below are T cell receptor beta chains from one sample, sequenced in a study of blood T cell repertoires in COVID-19. Measured with immunoSEQ multiplex PCR; TCRdb has only the in-frame clones, and not every one. The sample carries approximately 130,000 clones, 81% recorded once. Material for sequencing was peripheral blood. The source is a woman in her sixties with active or convalescent COVID-19. CDR3s include the opening cysteine and the closing phenylalanine or tryptophan. A D gene is named only where the DNA matches it firmly. Clone size is shown for a subset of rows, as once, few, many or a class of expanded clone.

NA	TRBV21-1	TRBJ2-2	NA	CASSKVRAAGELFF	TGTGCCAGCAGCAAGGTCAGGGCGGCCGGGGAGCTGTTTTTT
NA	TRBV28	TRBJ2-1	NA	CASSQQVAGQFF	TGTGCCAGCAGTCAACAGGTCGCCGGGCAGTTCTTC
TRBD2	TRBV7-2	TRBJ2-3	NA	CASSSRTSGDNADTQYF	TGTGCCAGCAGCTCCCGGACTAGCGGGGATAACGCAGATACGCAGTATTTT
TRBD2	TRBV4-3	TRBJ2-7	NA	CASSQDYSLGGRFSKNEQYF	TGCGCCAGCAGCCAAGATTACTCCTTGGGCGGGAGGTTTTCTAAGAACGAGCAGTACTTC
TRBD2	TRBV4-3	TRBJ2-3	NA	CASSTGLAGTDTQYF	TGCGCCAGCAGTACGGGACTAGCGGGCACAGATACGCAGTATTTT
TRBD1	TRBV28	TRBJ1-5	many	CASSPTGTGNQPQHF	TGTGCCAGCAGTCCTACCGGGACAGGGAATCAGCCCCAGCATTTT
NA	TRBV5-1	TRBJ2-3	few	CASSNQPGLDTDTQYF	TGCGCCAGCAGCAACCAGCCGGGACTCGACACAGATACGCAGTATTTT
TRBD1	TRBV6-2/TRBV6-3	TRBJ2-6	NA	CASSSGTGGSGANVLTF	TGTGCCAGCAGCTCTGGGACAGGGGGCAGTGGGGCCAACGTCCTGACTTTC
NA	TRBV28	TRBJ2-2	NA	CASSLSSGELFF	TGTGCCAGCAGTTTATCGTCCGGGGAGCTGTTTTTT
TRBD2	TRBV28	TRBJ2-7	NA	CASSLVGPSGMYEQYF	TGTGCCAGCAGTTTAGTAGGACCTAGCGGGATGTACGAGCAGTACTTC
NA	TRBV5-6	TRBJ1-3	NA	CASRTANSGNTIYF	TGTGCCAGCAGGACAGCTAACTCTGGAAACACCATATATTTT
NA	TRBV24-1	TRBJ2-5	NA	CATSDARDTPQETQYF	TGTGCCACCAGTGATGCCCGGGACACACCCCAAGAGACCCAGTACTTC
TRBD2	TRBV7-3	TRBJ2-1	NA	CASSLGTSGGGYEQFF	TGTGCCAGCAGCCTCGGGACTAGCGGAGGCGGGTATGAGCAGTTCTTC
NA	TRBV7-6	TRBJ1-1	NA	CASSLALTDTEAFF	TGTGCCAGCAGCTTAGCGCTCACGGACACTGAAGCTTTCTTT
TRBD2	TRBV5-1	TRBJ2-3	NA	CASTRAGGYTDTQYF	TGCGCCAGCACCCGGGCGGGAGGGTACACAGATACGCAGTATTTT
TRBD2	TRBV7-9	TRBJ2-3	NA	CASSPGTTSTDTQYF	TGTGCCAGCAGCCCGGGGACTACTAGCACAGATACGCAGTATTTT
NA	TRBV19	TRBJ1-1	NA	CASSPGRGRTEAFF	TGTGCCAGTAGCCCCGGCCGAGGGCGGACTGAAGCTTTCTTT
NA	TRBV12-3/TRBV12-4	TRBJ2-6	NA	CASSFQVGLVLTF	TGTGCCAGCAGTTTCCAGGTTGGTCTCGTCCTGACTTTC
NA	TRBV6-6	TRBJ1-1	NA	CASSPRPSGEAFF	TGTGCCAGCAGTCCAAGACCGTCAGGTGAAGCTTTCTTT
NA	TRBV5-1	TRBJ2-7	NA	CASSLGASLVYEQYF	TGCGCCAGCAGCTTGGGCGCCTCTTTGGTGTACGAGCAGTACTTC
TRBD2	TRBV6-2/TRBV6-3	TRBJ2-1	NA	CASSPWRTSDNEQFF	TGTGCCAGCAGCCCCTGGAGGACTAGTGACAATGAGCAGTTCTTC
NA	TRBV28	TRBJ1-1	NA	CASSLYSRAEAFF	TGTGCCAGCAGTTTATACTCGAGGGCTGAAGCTTTCTTT
TRBD2	TRBV12-5	TRBJ2-1	NA	CASALTSGGARGEQFF	TGTGCTAGTGCTCTTACTAGCGGGGGGGCCAGGGGTGAGCAGTTCTTC
NA	TRBV6-5	TRBJ1-2	NA	CASTRMVASNYGYTF	TGTGCCAGCACCCGGATGGTAGCCTCTAACTATGGCTACACCTTC
NA	TRBV7-9	TRBJ1-3	NA	CASSRDLGSGNTIYF	TGTGCCAGCAGCCGGGACTTGGGCTCTGGAAACACCATATATTTT
TRBD2	TRBV4-1	TRBJ2-1	NA	CASSQGGLAVRGYNEQFF	TGCGCCAGCAGCCAAGGGGGACTAGCCGTCAGGGGGTACAATGAGCAGTTCTTC
NA	TRBV30	TRBJ1-6	NA	CAWNSQELNNSPLHF	TGTGCCTGGAATTCACAGGAGCTTAATAATTCACCCCTCCACTTT
NA	TRBV28	TRBJ1-1	NA	CASSFGGIGTEAFF	TGTGCCAGCAGTTTCGGGGGTATAGGCACTGAAGCTTTCTTT
TRBD1	TRBV7-9	TRBJ1-2	NA	CASSPGQIYGYTF	TGTGCCAGCAGCCCGGGACAGATATATGGCTACACCTTC
TRBD1	TRBV30	TRBJ1-5	NA	CAWKGQSNQPQHF	TGTGCCTGGAAGGGACAGAGCAATCAGCCCCAGCATTTT
TRBD2	TRBV29-1	TRBJ2-5	NA	CSVDGTSGRQQETQYF	TGCAGCGTGGACGGGACTAGCGGGCGGCAACAAGAGACCCAGTACTTC
NA	TRBV7-2	TRBJ2-2	NA	CASSLEGMSTGELFF	TGTGCCAGCAGCTTGGAGGGTATGAGCACCGGGGAGCTGTTTTTT
NA	TRBV2	TRBJ1-3	NA	CASSDLGDERNTIYF	TGTGCCAGCAGTGATCTAGGGGATGAACGAAACACCATATATTTT
TRBD2	TRBV7-2	TRBJ2-3	once	CASSATSYDTQYF	TGTGCCAGCAGCGCGACTAGCTACGATACGCAGTATTTT
TRBD2	TRBV6-5	TRBJ2-4	NA	CASMLAGVDIQYF	TGTGCCAGCATGCTAGCGGGGGTGGACATTCAGTACTTC
NA	TRBV7-2	TRBJ2-2	NA	CASSLYDTGIYTGELFF	TGTGCCAGCAGCTTATATGACACAGGGATTTACACCGGGGAGCTGTTTTTT